Shown below are 3 T cell receptor beta chains from a single sample sequenced in a study of breast tumors, draining lymph nodes, adjacent tissues. TCRdb ran MiXCR on the multiplex PCR reads and lists one entry per CDR3 protein. The data contain some 25,000 distinct CDR3 sequences, approximately 63% of them singletons. Source material: tumor-adjacent breast tissue. The origin of the receptors is a female donor with breast cancer. Some clones in this sample may be carry-over from other donors' samples.

By share of the sample, this clonotype is medium-sized. The chain recombines TRBV4-1 with TRBJ2-1, with unresolved D. The length of the CDR3 is 12 residues. CDR1 and CDR2 from the germline V gene are MGHRA and YSYEKL. Trimming stripped 0 bases from V and 13 bases from J, with 10 bases between. The CDR3: CASSQEGGSQFF. CDR3 in DNA: TGCGCCAGCAGCCAAGAAGGTGGGTCTCAGTTCTTC.

This chain uses TRBV7-8 with TRBJ2-7; no reliable D call. The CDR3 consists of 12 residues. CDR1 and CDR2 from the germline V gene are SGHVS and FQNEAQ. V was pared by 1 base and J by 7 bases, with 8 bases between. The CDR3 coding sequence is TGTGCCAGCAGCTTAGGGGTTGGGGAGCAGTACTTC. Translated, it gives CASSLGVGEQYF.

V and J are TRBV6-5 and TRBJ2-1; D might be TRBD1 or TRBD2, each matching 5 bases. V lost 7 bases, J lost 2 bases, and 15 bases lay in between. The CDR3 covers 15 residues. Germline lookup yields CDR1 MNHEY and CDR2 SVGAGI. CDR3 amino acids: CASTRTRDPYNEQFF. Written as DNA, the CDR3 is TGTGCCAGCACCCGAACTAGGGACCCCTACAATGAGCAGTTCTTC.